This TCR beta chain was obtained from a study of T cells in Graves' hyperthyroidism and ophthalmopathy. The wider study: Once the initial diagnosis was made, peripheral blood was obtained before any treatment. Whole-study results and caveats: Prediction of ophthalmopathy progression came a median approximately 6 months pre-onset.

Regions amplified from RNA transcripts were the TCR beta CDR3 regions. The primer set for the first-round RT-PCR of the TCR CDR3 was HTBI. A single record per CDR3 protein comes from TCRdb applying MiXCR to the multiplex PCR reads. The sample records over 450,000 distinct CDR3 sequences, about 15% being singletons. As for this clonotype: Antigen unknown.

The germline gives CDR1 SGHAT, CDR2 FQNNGV. J lost 3 bases, V lost 1 base, and 6 bases had no gene match. CDR3 length: 17 amino acids. Newly diagnosed hyperthyroidism patients aged 18 to 65 years had disease lasting under 2 months. Fresh peripheral blood, 7.5 to 10 ml, was the source of the PBMCs. The V and J genes are TRBV11-2 and TRBJ2-2, with 9 positions matching TRBD2. Sequencing input: blood. This TCR was recovered from a young woman with Graves' hyperthyroidism. CDR3 sequence reads: CASSLVGGRGYTGELFF. The CDR3 nucleotides read TGTGCCAGCAGCTTAGTGGGCGGGAGGGGATACACCGGGGAGCTGTTTTTT.